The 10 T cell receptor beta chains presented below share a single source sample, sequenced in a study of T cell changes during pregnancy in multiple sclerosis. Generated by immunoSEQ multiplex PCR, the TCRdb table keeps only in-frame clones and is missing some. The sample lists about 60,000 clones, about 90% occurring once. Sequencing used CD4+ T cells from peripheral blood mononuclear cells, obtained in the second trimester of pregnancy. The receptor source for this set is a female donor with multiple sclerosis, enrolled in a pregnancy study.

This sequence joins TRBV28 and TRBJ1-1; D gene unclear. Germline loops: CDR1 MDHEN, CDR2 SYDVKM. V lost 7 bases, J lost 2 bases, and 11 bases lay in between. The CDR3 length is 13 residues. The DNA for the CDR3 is TGTGCCAGCACCGGGAGATACAACACTGAAGCTTTCTTT. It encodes CASTGRYNTEAFF.

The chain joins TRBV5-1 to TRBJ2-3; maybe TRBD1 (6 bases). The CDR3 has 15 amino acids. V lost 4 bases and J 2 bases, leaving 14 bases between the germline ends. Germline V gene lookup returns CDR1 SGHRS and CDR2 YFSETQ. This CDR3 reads CASSIDGGNTDTQYF. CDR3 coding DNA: TGCGCCAGCAGCATTGATGGGGGCAACACAGATACGCAGTATTTT.

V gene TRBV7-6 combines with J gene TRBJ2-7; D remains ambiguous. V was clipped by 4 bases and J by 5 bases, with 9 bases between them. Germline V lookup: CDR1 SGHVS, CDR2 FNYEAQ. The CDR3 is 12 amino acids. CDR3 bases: TGTGCCAGCAGCTCCACTCTCCACGAGCAGTACTTC. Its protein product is CASSSTLHEQYF. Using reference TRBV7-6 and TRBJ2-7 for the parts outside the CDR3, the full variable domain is GAGVSQSPRYKVTKRGQDVALRCDPISGHVSLYWYRQALGQGPEFLTYFNYEAQQDKSGLPNDRFSAERPEGSISTLTIQRTEQRDSAMYRCASSSTLHEQYFGPGTRLTVT.

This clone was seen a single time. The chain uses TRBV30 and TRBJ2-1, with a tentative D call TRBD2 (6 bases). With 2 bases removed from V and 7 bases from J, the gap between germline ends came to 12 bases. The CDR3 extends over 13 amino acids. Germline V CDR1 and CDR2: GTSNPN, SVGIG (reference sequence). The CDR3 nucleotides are TGTGCCTGGAGTCGGAGGGGTAATAATGAGCAGTTCTTC. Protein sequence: CAWSRRGNNEQFF.

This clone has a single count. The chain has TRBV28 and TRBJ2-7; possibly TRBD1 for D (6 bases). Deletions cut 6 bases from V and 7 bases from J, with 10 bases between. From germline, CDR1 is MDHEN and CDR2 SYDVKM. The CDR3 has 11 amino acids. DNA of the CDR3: TGTGCCAGCAGCCCCCAGGGGGAGCAGTACTTC. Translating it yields CASSPQGEQYF.

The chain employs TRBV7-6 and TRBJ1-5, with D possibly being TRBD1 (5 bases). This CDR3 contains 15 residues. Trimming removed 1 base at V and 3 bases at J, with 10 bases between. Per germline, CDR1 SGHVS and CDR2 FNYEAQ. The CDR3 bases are TGTGCCAGCAGCTTAGAAGCAGGGTTCAATCAGCCCCAGCATTTT. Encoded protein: CASSLEAGFNQPQHF.

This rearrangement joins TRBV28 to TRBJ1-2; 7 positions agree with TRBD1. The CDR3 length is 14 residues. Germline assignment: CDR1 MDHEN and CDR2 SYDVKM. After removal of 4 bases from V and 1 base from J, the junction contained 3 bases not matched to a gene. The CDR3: CASSSTGLNYGYTF. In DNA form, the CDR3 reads TGTGCCAGCAGTTCGACAGGGCTTAACTATGGCTACACCTTC.

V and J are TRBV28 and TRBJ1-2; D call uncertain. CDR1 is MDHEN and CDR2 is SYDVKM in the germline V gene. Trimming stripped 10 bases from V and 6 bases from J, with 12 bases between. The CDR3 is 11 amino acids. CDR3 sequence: CAIRNGNGYTF. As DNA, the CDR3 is TGTGCCATACGGAACGGGAATGGCTACACCTTC.

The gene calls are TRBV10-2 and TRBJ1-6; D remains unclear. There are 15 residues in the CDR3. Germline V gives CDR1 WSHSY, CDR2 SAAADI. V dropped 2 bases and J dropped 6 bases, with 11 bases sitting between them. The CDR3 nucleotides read TGCGCCAGCAGTGAGGACCAGCGAACTAATTCACCCCTCCACTTT. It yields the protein CASSEDQRTNSPLHF.

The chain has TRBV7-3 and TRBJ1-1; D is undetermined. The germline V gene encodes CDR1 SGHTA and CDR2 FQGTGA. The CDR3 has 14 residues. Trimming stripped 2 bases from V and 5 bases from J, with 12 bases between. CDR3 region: CASSLDGRGTEAFF. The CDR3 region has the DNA TGTGCCAGCAGCTTAGACGGAAGAGGGACTGAAGCTTTCTTT.